This T cell receptor (beta chain) was observed in a study of neurological immune-mediated disorders. Whole-study findings and limits: None of the CDR3 amino acid sequences of expanded clones recurred across subjects, suggesting private repertoires in all groups. The most TCR clonal expansion was seen in HTLV-1-associated myelopathy, whereas the least was seen in multiple sclerosis, below the level in healthy controls.

Time point here: longitudinal time-point 2. Where libraries were unsorted, they were derived from 2 million PBMCs stored at -80 degrees C. This clonotype was counted many times. Its antigen is unknown. The cDNA was synthesized by means of template-switch 5'RACE, which was carried out with 10-nucleotide random UMIs. TCRdb called the 5' RACE reads again in MiXCR, with one record for every CDR3 protein. The profile covers roughly 60,000 distinct CDR3 sequences, with more than 8% appearing a single time and under 15% taken by the ten largest. The CDR3 sequence is 11 residues long. The V and J ends lost 6 bases and 11 bases, in that order; junction bases with no gene match: 0. CDR1 is MDHEN and CDR2 is SYDVKM in the germline V gene.

The sample comprised PBMCs. This chain connects TRBV28 to TRBJ1-6; 8 bases are a match to TRBD1. The TCR comes from a man under 40 in good health. CDR3 region: CASRTGAPLHF. The CDR3 nucleotides are TGTGCCAGCAGGACAGGGGCACCCCTCCACTTT.